This passage covers 7 T cell receptor beta chains from one sample sequenced in a study of regulatory T cells in long-lasting Graves disease. The sample's time point: newly diagnosed GD, antithyroid drugs for less than 3 months. Following extraction of RNA from PBMCs, that RNA was used to make the TCR library. Library construction for TCR beta used iRepertoire HTBI primers and Arm-PCR of CDR3 regions. One entry per CDR3 protein results from TCRdb running MiXCR on the multiplex PCR reads. The sample carries hundreds of thousands of distinct CDR3 sequences, approximately 15% recorded once. These data were also reused for a study on T cells in Graves' hyperthyroidism and ophthalmopathy.

The specimen was peripheral blood mononuclear cells (PBMCs), collected at new diagnosis, from a patient treated with antithyroid drugs. These receptors all stem from a woman aged 25 to 39 with Graves disease.

This clonotype was detected a few times. The chain uses TRBV30 and TRBJ2-7; 8 nucleotides match TRBD2. The germline CDR1 and CDR2 sequences are GTSNPN and SVGIG (reference sequence). Unmatched junction bases numbered 6, after V lost 7 bases and J lost 4 bases. This CDR3 is 12 amino acids long. The CDR3 is CASGTSLYEQYF. The CDR3, as DNA: TGTGCCTCTGGGACTAGTTTGTACGAGCAGTACTTC.

Notes on this clonotype: Just one base apart from a much larger clone, this may be a read error. The chain is built from TRBV11-1 and TRBJ2-1; D call uncertain. Germline V CDR1 and CDR2: SGHAT, FQDESV (reference sequence). The CDR3 consists of 13 residues. CDR3 loop: CASGLVVYNEQFF. In DNA form, the CDR3 reads TGTGCCAGCGGCTTAGTCGTTTACAATGAGCAGTTCTTC.

This chain connects TRBV9 to TRBJ2-1, with a possible D match to TRBD2 (5 bases). The CDR3 extends over 14 amino acids. CDR1 is SGDLS, CDR2 YYNGEE, per germline. Deletions cut 0 bases from V and 6 bases from J, with 10 bases between. The CDR3 here is CASSVGSSVNEQFF. CDR3 nucleotides: TGTGCCAGCAGCGTAGGTAGTAGCGTCAATGAGCAGTTCTTC. The whole variable domain, remainder taken from reference TRBV9 and TRBJ2-1, is DSGVTQTPKHLITATGQRVTLRCSPRSGDLSVYWYQQSLDQGLQFLIQYYNGEERAKGNILERFSAQQFPDLHSELNLSSLELGDSALYFCASSVGSSVNEQFFGPGTRLTVL.

CDR3 amino acids: CASSQGTGASSYNSPLHF. The CDR3 region has the DNA TGTGCCAGCAGCCAAGGGACAGGGGCGAGCTCCTATAATTCACCCCTCCACTTT. The chain links TRBV4-2 to TRBJ1-6; 9 positions match TRBD1. The V segment lost 1 base and the J segment 0 bases; nucleotides outside the gene matches: 4. The CDR3 is 18 amino acids. Germline CDR1 is LGHNA and CDR2 is YNFKEQ.

The CDR3 sequence is CSAKSHRDLWQQYF. CDR3 bases: TGCAGTGCAAAATCTCACCGGGATTTATGGCAGCAGTACTTC. This rearrangement joins TRBV20-1 to TRBJ2-7, with D possibly matching TRBD2 (5 bases). Germline V gives CDR1 DFQATT, CDR2 SNEGSKA (reference sequence). This CDR3 is 14 amino acids long. Trimming took off 6 bases at V and 8 bases at J, with 23 bases between the two ends.

With regard to this clonotype: A read error is likely here: a far larger clone is one base away. CDR3 region: CASDGGTRARRYQETQYF. The CDR3 DNA reads as TGTGCCAGCGATGGGGGGACAAGGGCCAGGAGGTACCAAGAGACCCAGTACTTC. This chain uses TRBV10-3 with TRBJ2-5; D possibly uses TRBD1 or TRBD2 (6 bases each). Per the germline V gene, CDR1 is ENHRY and CDR2 is SYGVKD. With 10 bases removed from V and 0 bases from J, the gap between germline ends came to 27 bases. This CDR3 spans 18 amino acids.

The genes are TRBV20-1 and TRBJ2-7; D is uncertain. Trimming removed 5 bases at V and 3 bases at J, with 14 bases between. CDR1 is DFQATT, CDR2 SNEGSKA, per germline (reference sequence). The CDR3 extends over 13 amino acids. CDR3 loop: CSAQTLIGYEQYF. For the CDR3, the DNA is TGCAGTGCTCAGACTCTTATCGGCTACGAGCAGTACTTC.